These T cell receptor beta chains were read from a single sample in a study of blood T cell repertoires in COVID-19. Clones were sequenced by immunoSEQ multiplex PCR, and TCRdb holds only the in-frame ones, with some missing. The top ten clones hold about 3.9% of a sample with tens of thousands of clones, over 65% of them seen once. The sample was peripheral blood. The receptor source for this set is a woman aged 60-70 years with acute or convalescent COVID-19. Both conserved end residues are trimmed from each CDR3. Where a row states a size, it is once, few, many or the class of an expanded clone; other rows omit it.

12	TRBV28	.	ASKDGTVAQPQH
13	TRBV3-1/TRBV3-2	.	ASSQPGTGGRALH
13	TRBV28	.	ASTPAGGGNTEAF
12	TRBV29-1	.	SVESSGGTTEAF
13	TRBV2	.	ASSEKTGDNQPQH
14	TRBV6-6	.	ASSYSSGATNEKLF
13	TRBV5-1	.	ASSLSPLAGVEQF
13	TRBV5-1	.	ASSSGGQGGYEQY
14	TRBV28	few	ASSSPADRGNREQY
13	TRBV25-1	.	ASIGRGRGANVLT
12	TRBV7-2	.	ASSRRDRGYEQY
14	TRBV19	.	ASSIGQGKWATEAF
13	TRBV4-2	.	ASSQGQGTGNTIY